This T cell receptor (beta chain) was retrieved from a study of blood T cell repertoires in COVID-19. Study details: Some COVID-19 samples were acute and others convalescent; all came from the United States, Italy and Spain.

The CDR3 sequence is 14 residues long. Trimming cost V 4 bases and J 5 bases; bases outside gene matches: 10. The germline V gene has CDR1 SQVTM and CDR2 ANQGSEA. The Seattle patients, enrolled during active infection, were followed longitudinally. Profiled with immunoSEQ multiplex PCR; TCRdb holds only in-frame clones, not every one. Found here are around 290,000 clones, more than 85% of them singletons; the top ten hold 2.2%. The chain is built from TRBV29-1 and TRBJ2-5, with TRBD2 identical over 7 bases. This receptor was taken from a woman aged 30 to 39 with COVID-19, enrolled during active disease. Sequenced sample: peripheral blood. CDR3 bases: TGCAGCGTTGTTTATAGCGGGCTAGCGGAGACCCAGTACTTC. It codes for CSVVYSGLAETQYF.